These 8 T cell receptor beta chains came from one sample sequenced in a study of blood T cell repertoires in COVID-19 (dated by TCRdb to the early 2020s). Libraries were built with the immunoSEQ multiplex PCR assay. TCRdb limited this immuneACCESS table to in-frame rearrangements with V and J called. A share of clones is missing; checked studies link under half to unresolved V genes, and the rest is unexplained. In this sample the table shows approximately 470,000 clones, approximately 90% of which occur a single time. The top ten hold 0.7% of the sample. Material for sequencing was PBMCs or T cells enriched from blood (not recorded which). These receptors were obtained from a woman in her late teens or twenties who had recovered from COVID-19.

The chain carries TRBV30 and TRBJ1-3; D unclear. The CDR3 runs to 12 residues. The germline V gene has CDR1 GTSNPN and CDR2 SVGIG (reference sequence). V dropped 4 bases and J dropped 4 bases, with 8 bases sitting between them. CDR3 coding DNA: TGTGCCTGGACCTCCCTAGGAAACACCATATATTTT. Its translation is CAWTSLGNTIYF. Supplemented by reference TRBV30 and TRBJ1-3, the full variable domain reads SQTIHQWPATLVQPVGSPLSLECTVEGTSNPNLYWYRQAAGRGLQLLFYSVGIGQISSEVPQNLSASRPQDRQFILSSKKLLLSDSGFYLCAWTSLGNTIYFGEGSWLTVV.

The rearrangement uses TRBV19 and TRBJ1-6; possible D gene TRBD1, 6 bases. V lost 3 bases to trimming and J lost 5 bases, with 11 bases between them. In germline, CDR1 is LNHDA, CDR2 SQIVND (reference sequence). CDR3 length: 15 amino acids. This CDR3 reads CASSMGDTHNSPLHF. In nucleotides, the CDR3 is TGTGCCAGTAGTATGGGGGACACCCATAATTCACCCCTCCACTTT.

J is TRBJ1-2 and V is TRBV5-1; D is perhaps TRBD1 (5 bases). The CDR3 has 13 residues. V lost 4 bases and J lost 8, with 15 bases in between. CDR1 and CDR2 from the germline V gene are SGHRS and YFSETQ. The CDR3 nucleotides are TGCGCCAGCAGCCCGGAGGGGCCCGAAGGCTACACCTTC. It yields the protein CASSPEGPEGYTF. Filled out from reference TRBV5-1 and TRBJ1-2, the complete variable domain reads KAGVTQTPRYLIKTRGQQVTLSCSPISGHRSVSWYQQTPGQGLQFLFEYFSETQRNKGNFPGRFSGRQFSNSRSEMNVSTLELGDSALYLCASSPEGPEGYTFGSGTRLTVV.

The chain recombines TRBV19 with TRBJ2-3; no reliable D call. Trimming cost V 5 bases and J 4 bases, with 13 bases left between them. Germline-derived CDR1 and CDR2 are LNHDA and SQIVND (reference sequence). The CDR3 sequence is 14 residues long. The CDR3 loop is CASSPTQISDTQYF. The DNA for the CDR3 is TGTGCCAGTAGTCCAACACAGATATCAGATACGCAGTATTTT.

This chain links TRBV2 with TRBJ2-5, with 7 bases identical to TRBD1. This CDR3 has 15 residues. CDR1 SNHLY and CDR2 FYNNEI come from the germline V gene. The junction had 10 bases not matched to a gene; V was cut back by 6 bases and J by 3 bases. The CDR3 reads CASRTIPDREETQYF. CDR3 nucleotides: TGTGCCAGCAGGACCATACCTGACAGGGAAGAGACCCAGTACTTC.

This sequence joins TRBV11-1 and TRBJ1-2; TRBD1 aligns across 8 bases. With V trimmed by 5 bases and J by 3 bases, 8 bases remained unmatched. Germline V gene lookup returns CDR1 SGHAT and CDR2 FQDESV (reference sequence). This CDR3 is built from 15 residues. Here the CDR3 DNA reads TGTGCCAGCAGCCTCGGACAGGGCACGGACTATGGCTACACCTTC. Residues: CASSLGQGTDYGYTF. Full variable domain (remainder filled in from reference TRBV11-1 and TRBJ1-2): EAEVAQSPRYKITEKSQAVAFWCDPISGHATLYWYRQILGQGPELLVQFQDESVVDDSQLPKDRFSAERLKGVDSTLKIQPAELGDSAMYLCASSLGQGTDYGYTFGSGTRLTVV.

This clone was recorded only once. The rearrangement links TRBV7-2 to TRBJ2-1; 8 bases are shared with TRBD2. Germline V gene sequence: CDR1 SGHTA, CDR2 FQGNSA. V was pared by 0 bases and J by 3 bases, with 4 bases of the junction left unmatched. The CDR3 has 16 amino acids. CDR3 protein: CASSLAPGLGYNEQFF. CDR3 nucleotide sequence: TGTGCCAGCAGCTTAGCCCCGGGACTAGGCTACAATGAGCAGTTCTTC. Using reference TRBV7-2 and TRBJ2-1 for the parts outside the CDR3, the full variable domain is GAGVSQSPSNKVTEKGKDVELRCDPISGHTALYWYRQSLGQGLEFLIYFQGNSAPDKSGLPSDRFSAERTGGSVSTLTIQRTQQEDSAVYLCASSLAPGLGYNEQFFGPGTRLTVL.

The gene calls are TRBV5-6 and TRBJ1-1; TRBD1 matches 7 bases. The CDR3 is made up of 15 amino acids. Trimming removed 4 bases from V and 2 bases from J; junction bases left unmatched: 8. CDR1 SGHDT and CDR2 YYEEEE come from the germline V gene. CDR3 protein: CASSGTGAPNTEAFF. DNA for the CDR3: TGTGCCAGCAGCGGAACAGGGGCCCCTAACACTGAAGCTTTCTTT.